This T cell receptor beta chain was observed in a study of cytomegalovirus exposure and HLA in healthy donors. Both 60 Vbeta primers and 13 Jbeta primers went into the PCR. Sequenced by immunoSEQ multiplex PCR; TCRdb stores in-frame clones only, minus some. The sample contains roughly 180,000 clones, 75% to 85% of which appear only once. Trimming at V came to 2 bases and at J to 3 bases, leaving 7 bases not matched to a gene. CDR1 and CDR2 from the germline V gene are SGHNT and YYREEE (reference sequence). CDR3 length: 15 amino acids. The J gene is TRBJ2-5, the V gene TRBV5-4, with 7 bases fitting TRBD1. This sequence originates from a woman aged 18-29 years in good health and CMV-seropositive. The sample taken for sequencing was PBMCs. This CDR3 is CASSFSTGNKETQYF. CDR3 bases: TGTGCCAGCAGCTTCTCGACAGGGAATAAAGAGACCCAGTACTTC.